This entry lists 31 T cell receptor beta chains sequenced from one sample in a study of response to subunit inactivated influenza vaccine. TCRdb reanalysed the RT-PCR reads using MiXCR and keeps one entry per CDR3 protein. The sample yields around 530,000 distinct CDR3 sequences, about 15% seen once. The sample in question was CD4+ T cells sorted from PBMCs, obtained roughly 24 months after vaccination. The source is a man between 50 and 69 years old who received an inactivated influenza vaccine.

As for this clonotype: This likely comes from a read error, as the CDR3 has no conserved phenylalanine or tryptophan at its end. The chain has TRBV4-3 and TRBJ1-5, with D unclear. The V and J ends lost 5 bases and 4 bases respectively, with 24 bases between them. The length of the CDR3 is 18 residues. Germline lookup yields CDR1 LGHNA and CDR2 YSLEER. CDR3 DNA sequence: TGCGCCAGCAGCTTTACTTACGTCGCCCCAGGCGGGAATCAGCCCCAGCATTCT. Translating it yields CASSFTYVAPGGNQPQHS.

The chain employs TRBV25-1 and TRBJ2-5; 7 bases agree with TRBD2. There are 16 residues in the CDR3. Per germline, CDR1 MGHDK and CDR2 SYGVNS. Germline trimming cut 3 bases from V and 2 bases from J; bases unmatched to any gene: 9. The CDR3 DNA follows: TGTGCCAGCAGTGATGCTAGACTAGCCCAACAAGAGACCCAGTACTTC. Amino acids: CASSDARLAQQETQYF.

The chain employs TRBV20-1 and TRBJ2-1; 8 bases align to TRBD2. The ends lost 2 bases at V and 4 bases at J; junction bases unmatched: 4. Germline-derived CDR1 and CDR2 are DFQATT and SNEGSKA (reference sequence). This CDR3 has 14 residues. CDR3 coding DNA: TGCAGTGCTAGAAGGGTAGCGGGGTACAATGAGCAGTTCTTC. Encoded protein: CSARRVAGYNEQFF.

This clonotype was recorded many times. The chain joins TRBV5-1 to TRBJ1-2, with D possibly matching TRBD1 (5 bases). CDR3 size: 15 residues. Germline CDR1 is SGHRS and CDR2 is YFSETQ. The V end lost 0 bases, the J end lost 8 bases, and 17 bases lay between the germline ends. In nucleotides, the CDR3 is TGCGCCAGCAGCTTGGAGCTTCCAGGGCATCGAGGCTACACCTTC. It encodes CASSLELPGHRGYTF.

The chain uses TRBV3-1 and TRBJ2-2; D possibly corresponds to TRBD1 (5 bases). Germline assignment: CDR1 LGHDT and CDR2 YNNKEL (reference sequence). This CDR3 contains 17 residues. The ends were cut back, 1 base at V and 5 bases at J, with 17 bases in the middle. The CDR3 bases are TGTGCCAGCAGCCAAGCCCTGGGCGGACACAATACCGGGGAGCTGTTTTTT. This translates into CASSQALGGHNTGELFF.

This clonotype was counted only a few times. The CDR3 DNA is TGCAGTGCTAGAGGCGGCAGGGGCTCCTACGAGCAGTACTTC. This gives the protein CSARGGRGSYEQYF. The chain has TRBV20-1 and TRBJ2-7, with a possible D match to TRBD1 (6 bases). Germline V gene sequence: CDR1 DFQATT, CDR2 SNEGSKA (reference sequence). Deletions cut 1 base from V and 0 bases from J, with 10 bases between. The length of the CDR3 is 14 residues.

The gene calls are TRBV7-9 and TRBJ2-7; 8 bases are a match to TRBD2. The V gene end was trimmed by 6 bases and the J gene end by 3 bases; junction bases not matched to a gene: 10. CDR3 length: 15 amino acids. CDR1 is SEHNR and CDR2 is FQNEAQ in the germline V gene (reference sequence). Written as DNA, the CDR3 is TGTGCCAGCAGATCCCCATTTAGCGGGATCTACGAGCAGTACTTC. Protein: CASRSPFSGIYEQYF.

The chain is built from TRBV5-1 and TRBJ1-1; 8 nucleotides align to TRBD1. V lost 3 bases, J lost 0 bases, and 4 bases stayed unmatched. The V gene's germline CDR1 is SGHRS and CDR2 YFSETQ. The CDR3 covers 15 residues. In DNA, the CDR3 is TGCGCCAGCAGCTGGACAGGGATCATGAACACTGAAGCTTTCTTT. Translated: CASSWTGIMNTEAFF. The complete variable domain, with remaining parts taken from reference TRBV5-1 and TRBJ1-1, reads KAGVTQTPRYLIKTRGQQVTLSCSPISGHRSVSWYQQTPGQGLQFLFEYFSETQRNKGNFPGRFSGRQFSNSRSEMNVSTLELGDSALYLCASSWTGIMNTEAFFGQGTRLTVV.

The V gene is TRBV7-2, the J gene TRBJ2-3; D is unresolved. The CDR3 consists of 15 residues. CDR1 is SGHTA and CDR2 is FQGNSA in the germline V gene. Deletions cut 5 bases from V and 0 bases from J, with 12 bases between. CDR3 sequence reads: CASSPPPGSTDTQYF. The CDR3 DNA is TGTGCCAGCAGCCCACCCCCGGGTAGCACAGATACGCAGTATTTT.

This clonotype occurred a few times. V usage is TRBV3-1 and J usage is TRBJ1-1; D gene unclear. CDR3 length: 14 residues. CDR1 is LGHDT, CDR2 YNNKEL, per germline (reference sequence). The V end lost 2 bases, the J end lost 2 bases, and 9 bases lay between the germline ends. In DNA form, the CDR3 reads TGTGCCAGCAGCCAATATACAGCCAACACTGAAGCTTTCTTT. Amino acid sequence: CASSQYTANTEAFF. Filled out from reference TRBV3-1 and TRBJ1-1, the complete variable domain reads DTAVSQTPKYLVTQMGNDKSIKCEQNLGHDTMYWYKQDSKKFLKIMFSYNNKELIINETVPNRFSPKSPDKAHLNLHINSLELGDSAVYFCASSQYTANTEAFFGQGTRLTVV.

The rearrangement links TRBV4-2 to TRBJ2-7; 10 bases match TRBD2. This CDR3 is built from 16 residues. V was pared by 0 bases and J by 3 bases, with 5 bases of the junction left unmatched. Germline-derived CDR1 and CDR2 are LGHNA and YNFKEQ. The CDR3 DNA sequence: TGTGCCAGCAGCCAAGATCTTGTAGCGGGAGGCTACGAGCAGTACTTC. Protein sequence: CASSQDLVAGGYEQYF.

The rearrangement joins TRBV10-3 to TRBJ2-1; 9 nucleotides line up with TRBD2. Looked up from germline, CDR1 is ENHRY and CDR2 is SYGVKD. The J segment lost 2 bases and the V segment lost 0 bases, leaving 5 bases of the junction unmatched. The length of the CDR3 is 17 residues. The CDR3 here is CAISESRAGGTYNEQFF. The DNA of the CDR3 is TGTGCCATCAGTGAGTCGAGAGCGGGGGGTACCTACAATGAGCAGTTCTTC.

The chain combines TRBV12-3 or TRBV12-4 with TRBJ2-1; maybe TRBD2 (5 bases). Trimming removed 6 bases from V and 5 bases from J, with 20 bases in between. The CDR3 runs 16 residues. The CDR3 spells CASSPRRHTRDNEQFF. The CDR3 DNA reads as TGTGCCAGCAGCCCCCGACGGCACACTAGGGACAATGAGCAGTTCTTC.

This clonotype was seen a few times. This sequence joins TRBV24-1 and TRBJ1-5, with TRBD1 as a possible D gene (5 bases). The CDR3 runs 14 residues. Germline CDR1 KGHDR, CDR2 SFDVKD. The ends were cut back, 10 bases at V and 1 base at J, with 13 bases in the middle. The CDR3 spells CATSRESSNQPQHF. The CDR3 bases are TGTGCCACGAGCAGGGAGTCAAGCAATCAGCCCCAGCATTTT.

The gene calls are TRBV20-1 and TRBJ2-2; D possibly corresponds to TRBD1 (5 bases). Germline V gene sequence: CDR1 DFQATT, CDR2 SNEGSKA (reference sequence). V lost 4 bases and J 3 bases, leaving 15 bases between the germline ends. The CDR3 consists of 15 residues. In nucleotides, the CDR3 is TGCAGTGCTAATCGCGACCAGGGCCACACCGGGGAGCTGTTTTTT. Its protein is CSANRDQGHTGELFF.

Details on this clonotype: This may be a read error, as it is one base from a much larger clone. The chain combines TRBV4-3 with TRBJ2-5; 11 bases are a match to TRBD2. This CDR3 is 18 amino acids long. Germline CDR1 reads LGHNA; CDR2 reads YSLEER. Germline trimming cut 2 bases from V and 4 bases from J; bases unmatched to any gene: 12. In DNA form, the CDR3 reads TGCGCCAGCAGCCAAAACCTAGCGGGAGGAAGCCGGATAGAGACCCAGTACTTC. Translating it yields CASSQNLAGGSRIETQYF.

The gene calls are TRBV4-1 and TRBJ2-1; D is ambiguous. Germline V gene lookup returns CDR1 MGHRA and CDR2 YSYEKL. V was pared by 0 bases and J by 8 bases, with 11 bases between. The CDR3 contains 14 residues. This chain's CDR3 is CASSQDPNRDEQFF. The CDR3 region has the DNA TGCGCCAGCAGCCAAGATCCTAACCGGGATGAGCAGTTCTTC.

The chain joins TRBV7-2 to TRBJ1-5; D is uncertain. CDR3 size: 13 residues. The V gene lost 2 bases and the J gene lost 9 bases, with 11 bases spanning the gap. Germline CDR1 SGHTA, CDR2 FQGNSA. CDR3 region: CASSLTAGTPQHF. The DNA for the CDR3 is TGTGCCAGCAGCTTAACGGCGGGAACGCCCCAGCATTTT.

V is TRBV28 and J is TRBJ2-5; TRBD2 is a possible D gene (5 bases). Germline V gene data show CDR1 as MDHEN and CDR2 as SYDVKM. V lost 2 bases, J lost 7 bases, and 11 bases lay in between. This CDR3 has 13 residues. The CDR3 DNA reads as TGTGCCAGCAGTTTACCCGCCGCGGGGACCCAGTACTTC. Translating it yields CASSLPAAGTQYF.

This clonotype was detected a few times. The chain uses TRBV5-1 and TRBJ1-1, with 9 bases that match TRBD1. Germline-derived CDR1 and CDR2 are SGHRS and YFSETQ. Trimming at V came to 2 bases and at J to 7 bases, leaving 6 bases not matched to a gene. This CDR3 spans 14 amino acids. CDR3 bases: TGCGCCAGCAGCTTACAGGGGGCGCTTAATGAAGCTTTCTTT. This translates into CASSLQGALNEAFF.

V is TRBV29-1 and J is TRBJ2-5, with D unclear. V was pared by 7 bases and J by 5 bases, with 8 bases between. This CDR3 has 10 amino acids. Germline CDR1 and CDR2: SQVTM and ANQGSEA. The CDR3: CSGRTETQYF. CDR3 DNA sequence: TGCAGCGGAAGAACGGAGACCCAGTACTTC.

The chain uses TRBV10-3 and TRBJ2-7; either TRBD1 or TRBD2 may fit D (5 bases each). The ends were cut back, 0 bases at V and 7 bases at J, with 10 bases in the middle. Germline lookup yields CDR1 ENHRY and CDR2 SYGVKD. The CDR3 length is 13 residues. The DNA for the CDR3 is TGTGCCATCAGTGAGTCGAGGGGACCAGAGCAGTACTTC. Protein sequence: CAISESRGPEQYF.

This clonotype was recorded a few times. J is TRBJ1-5 and V is TRBV10-3; 9 nucleotides line up with TRBD1. The CDR3 consists of 14 residues. CDR1 ENHRY and CDR2 SYGVKD come from the germline V gene. The junction had 7 bases not matched to a gene; V was cut back by 8 bases and J by 5 bases. The CDR3 is CAISGTGLDQPQHF. For the CDR3, the DNA is TGTGCCATCTCCGGGACAGGGTTGGATCAGCCCCAGCATTTT.

The chain carries TRBV3-1 and TRBJ2-2; 10 nucleotides match TRBD1. With 6 bases clipped from V and 4 bases from J, the junction kept 11 bases outside the gene matches. CDR1 and CDR2 (germline): LGHDT, YNNKEL (reference sequence). The CDR3 contains 17 residues. The CDR3 DNA reads TGTGCCAGCAGACCTAAGACAGGGGGCTCGATCACCGGGGAGCTGTTTTTT. Amino acid sequence: CASRPKTGGSITGELFF.

This chain connects TRBV7-8 to TRBJ1-1; possibly TRBD1 for D (5 bases). The V gene lost 5 bases and the J gene lost 0 bases, with 10 bases spanning the gap. Germline V gene lookup returns CDR1 SGHVS and CDR2 FQNEAQ. There are 14 residues in the CDR3. Here the CDR3 DNA reads TGTGCCAGCAGCGAGACAGAATTGAACACTGAAGCTTTCTTT. As protein: CASSETELNTEAFF.

This clonotype occurred a few times. This chain connects TRBV21-1 to TRBJ2-1; the D segment call TRBD2 is taken from the table without a DNA check. TRBV21-1 is a recognized pseudogene. There are 16 residues in the CDR3. CDR3 residues: CASSKGPGLRHNEQFF. CDR3 nucleotide sequence: TGTGCCAGCAGCAAAGGGCCGGGACTACGGCACAATGAGCAGTTCTTC.

A few counts support this clonotype. The chain joins TRBV4-3 to TRBJ2-3; D might be TRBD1 (6 bases). V was pared by 0 bases and J by 3 bases, with 10 bases between. Per the germline V gene, CDR1 is LGHNA and CDR2 is YSLEER. The CDR3 is 15 amino acids. CDR3 sequence: CASSQDRQATDTQYF. The CDR3 nucleotides read TGCGCCAGCAGCCAAGATCGACAGGCTACAGATACGCAGTATTTT.

This clonotype has just a few counts. The gene calls are TRBV7-2 and TRBJ2-7, with TRBD2 matching over 11 bases. Germline lookup yields CDR1 SGHTA and CDR2 FQGNSA. V trimming: 3 bases; J trimming: 3 bases; junction bases outside the gene matches: 10. The CDR3 extends over 17 amino acids. The CDR3 loop is CASSFGMGLAAYYEQYF. In DNA form, the CDR3 reads TGTGCCAGCAGCTTCGGTATGGGACTAGCGGCCTACTACGAGCAGTACTTC.

This clonotype showed up just a few times. The chain has TRBV2 and TRBJ1-1; perhaps TRBD1 as D (6 bases). The CDR3 has 13 residues. Germline V lookup: CDR1 SNHLY, CDR2 FYNNEI. The ends were cut back, 10 bases at V and 2 bases at J, with 14 bases in the middle. The CDR3 nucleotides read TGTGCCACCCTGACAGGCGTAAACACTGAAGCTTTCTTT. This encodes CATLTGVNTEAFF.

The sample holds many counts of this clonotype. V is TRBV10-3 and J is TRBJ2-7; no clear D. The germline V gene encodes CDR1 ENHRY and CDR2 SYGVKD. Trimming stripped 7 bases from V and 0 bases from J, with 10 bases between. The CDR3 consists of 13 residues. The CDR3 loop reads CAIMGSRSYEQYF. CDR3 bases: TGTGCCATCATGGGCAGTCGCTCCTACGAGCAGTACTTC.

This clonotype was detected many times. V and J are TRBV4-3 and TRBJ1-3; unclear D gene. Trimming removed 1 base from V and 0 bases from J, with 10 bases in between. Germline V lookup: CDR1 LGHNA, CDR2 YSLEER. The CDR3 contains 16 residues. The CDR3 spells CASSQGLTSSGNTIYF. CDR3 DNA sequence: TGCGCCAGCAGCCAAGGGTTGACGAGCTCTGGAAACACCATATATTTT.